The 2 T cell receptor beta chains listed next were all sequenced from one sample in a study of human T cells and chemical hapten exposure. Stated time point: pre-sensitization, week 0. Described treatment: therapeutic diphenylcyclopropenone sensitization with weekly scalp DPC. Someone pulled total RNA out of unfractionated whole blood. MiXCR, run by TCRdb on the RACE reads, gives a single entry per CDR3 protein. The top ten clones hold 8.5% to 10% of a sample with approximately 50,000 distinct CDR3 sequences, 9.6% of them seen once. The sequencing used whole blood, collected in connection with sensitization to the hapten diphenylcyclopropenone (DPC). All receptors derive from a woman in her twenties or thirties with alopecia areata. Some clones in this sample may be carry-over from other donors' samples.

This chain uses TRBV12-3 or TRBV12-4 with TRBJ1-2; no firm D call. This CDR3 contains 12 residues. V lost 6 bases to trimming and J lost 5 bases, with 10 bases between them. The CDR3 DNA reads TGTGCCAGCAGCTTGGCAGTTTATGGCTACACCTTC. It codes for CASSLAVYGYTF.

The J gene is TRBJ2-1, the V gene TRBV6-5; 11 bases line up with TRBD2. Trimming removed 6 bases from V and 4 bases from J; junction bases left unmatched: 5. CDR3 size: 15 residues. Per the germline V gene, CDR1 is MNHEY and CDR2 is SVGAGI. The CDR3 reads CASSPPSGGYNEQFF. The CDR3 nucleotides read TGTGCCAGCAGCCCCCCTAGCGGGGGGTACAATGAGCAGTTCTTC.